These 3 T cell receptor beta chains share one sample of origin, sequenced in a study of shared clonotypes between healthy human individuals. The naive CD8 subset, CD45RO-negative cells positively selected for CCR7, excluded terminally differentiated effector memory CD45RA+ cells. Sequencing was performed with immunoSEQ multiplex PCR; in TCRdb, only in-frame clones are kept and a portion is missing. The table lists around 2,100,000 clones, about 95% of them singletons. The sample taken for sequencing was naive CD8+ T cells sorted from blood. These receptors all come from a man aged 18-30 years in good health.

CDR3 in DNA: TGTGCCAGCAGCCGAATCTCAGGGGGAGGAGTTTTCGGCAATCAGCCCCAGCATTTT. It is translated as CASSRISGGGVFGNQPQHF. This chain joins TRBV27 and TRBJ1-5; 7 bases line up with TRBD1. J lost 2 bases, V lost 6 bases, and 19 bases had no gene match. The CDR3 consists of 19 residues. Germline V CDR1 and CDR2: MNHEY, SMNVEV (reference sequence).

This chain's CDR3 is CASSQQRQGPYEQYF. Here the CDR3 DNA reads TGCGCCAGCAGCCAACAGCGACAGGGCCCCTACGAGCAGTACTTC. This rearrangement joins TRBV4-1 to TRBJ2-7; TRBD1 agrees at 7 bases. V shed 2 bases, J shed 2 bases, and the junction held 6 bases outside the gene matches. The CDR3 extends over 15 amino acids. CDR1 and CDR2 (germline): MGHRA, YSYEKL.

V and J are TRBV12-5 and TRBJ2-1; no reliable D call. Germline values: CDR1 LGHNT, CDR2 FRNRAP. V lost 5 bases, J lost 8 bases, and 10 bases lay in between. The CDR3 totals 12 residues. The CDR3 sequence is CASGPPSYEQFF. CDR3 coding DNA: TGTGCTAGTGGTCCACCGTCGTATGAGCAGTTCTTC.